A single sample is the source of the 24 T cell receptor beta chains below, sequenced in a study of memory CD4+ T cells and cytomegalovirus serostatus. The sort gate was single viable CD3+CD4+CD8-CD45RO+ cells for memory CD4+ T cells. Generated by immunoSEQ multiplex PCR, the TCRdb table keeps only in-frame clones and is missing some. The sample lists about 64,000 clones, about 74% occurring once. The sequenced material came from memory CD4+ T cells from blood. The receptors originated from an adult in good health and CMV-seronegative.

The gene calls are TRBV7-9 and TRBJ1-4; the D is unclear. This CDR3 contains 14 residues. CDR1 and CDR2 from the germline V gene are SEHNR and FQNEAQ (reference sequence). The germline V and J ends were trimmed by 5 bases and 0 bases, with 7 bases remaining between them. The CDR3 region is CASSRIATNEKLFF. The CDR3 DNA reads as TGTGCCAGCAGCCGCATAGCAACTAATGAAAAACTGTTTTTT.

CDR3 in amino acids: CASTPASSRGYTF. CDR3 bases: TGTGCCAGCACCCCCGCGAGTTCTCGAGGCTACACCTTC. This chain uses TRBV28 with TRBJ1-2, with D unclear. Trimming took 7 bases from V and 8 from J, leaving 17 bases between them. Germline V gene lookup returns CDR1 MDHEN and CDR2 SYDVKM. This CDR3 contains 13 residues.

This clone was observed a single time. V is TRBV10-2 and J is TRBJ1-1; no reliable D call. The CDR3 has 11 amino acids. Germline V gene data show CDR1 as WSHSY and CDR2 as SAAADI. V was cut by 7 bases and J by 6 bases, with 9 bases left in between. The CDR3 DNA sequence: TGCGCCAGCACTAAGGAGGCTGAAGCTTTCTTT. It yields the protein CASTKEAEAFF.

This clone was counted between two and nine times. This sequence joins TRBV28 and TRBJ2-2; possibly TRBD1 for D (8 bases). V was clipped by 3 bases and J by 7 bases, with 15 bases between them. The CDR3 has 15 amino acids. Germline loops: CDR1 MDHEN, CDR2 SYDVKM. The CDR3 region is CASSFTGGGNGELFF. As DNA, the CDR3 is TGTGCCAGCAGTTTCACAGGGGGGGGAAACGGGGAGCTGTTTTTT.

The V gene is TRBV6-5, the J gene TRBJ1-5; D is ambiguous. The V gene's germline CDR1 is MNHEY and CDR2 SVGAGI. V lost 4 bases and J 4 bases, leaving 11 bases between the germline ends. This CDR3 has 14 amino acids. DNA for the CDR3: TGTGCCAGCAGTTCCCGACCTACGAATCAGCCCCAGCATTTT. Translation gives CASSSRPTNQPQHF.

The genes are TRBV10-3 and TRBJ1-2; the match to TRBD1 covers 9 bases. CDR3 size: 15 residues. Germline CDR1 is ENHRY and CDR2 is SYGVKD. V lost 6 bases and J lost 2; bases outside the gene matches: 7. CDR3: CAIRSGQGGNYGYTF. CDR3 nucleotide sequence: TGTGCCATCAGGTCGGGACAGGGTGGAAACTATGGCTACACCTTC.

This clone appeared a single time. This sequence joins TRBV18 and TRBJ2-1; a weak D match, TRBD1 (7 bases). The V gene's germline CDR1 is KGHSH and CDR2 LQKENI. Trimming left V 2 bases short and J 0 bases short, with 17 bases between. CDR3 length equals 18 residues. CDR3 nucleotides: TGTGCCAGCTCACCAGGGGCAGGGGGGAGCCACTCCTACAATGAGCAGTTCTTC. Encoded protein: CASSPGAGGSHSYNEQFF.

The chain is built from TRBV7-3 and TRBJ2-2; D is perhaps TRBD2 (5 bases). V was cut by 0 bases and J by 4 bases, with 6 bases left in between. The CDR3 is made up of 14 amino acids. Germline CDR1 reads SGHTA; CDR2 reads FQGTGA. The CDR3 sequence: CASSLTEGTGELFF. The CDR3 nucleotides are TGTGCCAGCAGCTTAACCGAGGGCACCGGGGAGCTGTTTTTT.

This chain links TRBV4-3 with TRBJ2-6; D not resolved. The length of the CDR3 is 17 residues. Trimming cost V 0 bases and J 0 bases, with 9 bases left between them. CDR1 and CDR2 (germline): LGHNA, YSLEER. The CDR3 DNA follows: TGCGCCAGCAGCCAAGACGGCGGTAGCTCTGGGGCCAACGTCCTGACTTTC. This sequence encodes CASSQDGGSSGANVLTF.

CDR3 region: CASSLGGSTRGPYNEQFF. DNA for the CDR3: TGTGCCAGCAGCTTAGGAGGGTCGACCAGGGGGCCCTACAATGAGCAGTTCTTC. This chain uses TRBV7-9 with TRBJ2-1; 8 bases fit TRBD1. The CDR3 is made up of 18 amino acids. CDR1 and CDR2 from the germline V gene are SEHNR and FQNEAQ (reference sequence). With 1 base clipped from V and 2 bases from J, the junction kept 10 bases outside the gene matches.

This rearrangement joins TRBV5-1 to TRBJ1-2, with D tentatively TRBD1 (5 bases). The CDR3 sequence is 14 residues long. Germline CDR1 is SGHRS and CDR2 is YFSETQ. Trimming cost V 0 bases and J 7 bases, with 13 bases left between them. CDR3 DNA: TGCGCCAGCAGCTTGGGGGCAGGGTTAGTTGGCTACACCTTC. Translating it yields CASSLGAGLVGYTF.

J is TRBJ1-1 and V is TRBV19; D remains unclear. V lost 4 bases and J lost 1, with 7 bases in between. This CDR3 region has 13 residues. The germline CDR1 and CDR2 sequences are LNHDA and SQIVND (reference sequence). CDR3 in amino acids: CASSTRQNTEAFF. The CDR3 nucleotides read TGTGCCAGTAGTACTCGACAGAACACTGAAGCTTTCTTT.

The chain joins TRBV5-1 to TRBJ1-4; tentative D call: TRBD1 (6 bases). The CDR3 runs to 15 residues. Germline loops: CDR1 SGHRS, CDR2 YFSETQ. Trimming stripped 0 bases from V and 5 bases from J, with 11 bases between. The CDR3 here is CASSLGQVENEKLFF. The CDR3 DNA reads as TGCGCCAGCAGCTTGGGACAGGTTGAGAATGAAAAACTGTTTTTT.

The chain links TRBV7-2 to TRBJ2-1; 9 bases match TRBD2. The CDR3 extends over 14 amino acids. Germline lookup yields CDR1 SGHTA and CDR2 FQGNSA. Trimming at V came to 5 bases and at J to 8 bases, leaving 7 bases not matched to a gene. CDR3 in amino acids: CASSAGGAIDEQFF. Here the CDR3 DNA reads TGTGCCAGCAGCGCGGGGGGGGCTATTGATGAGCAGTTCTTC.

The chain is built from TRBV11-2 and TRBJ1-1; no definite D call. The CDR3 contains 15 residues. Per the germline V gene, CDR1 is SGHAT and CDR2 is FQNNGV. Between the trimmed V and J ends, which lost 1 base and 1 base, there was a span of 10 bases. The CDR3 bases are TGTGCCAGCAGCTTAGTGGGCCCGGAGAACACTGAAGCTTTCTTT. As protein: CASSLVGPENTEAFF. The whole variable domain, filled in from reference TRBV11-2 and TRBJ1-1, reads EAGVAQSPRYKIIEKRQSVAFWCNPISGHATLYWYQQILGQGPKLLIQFQNNGVVDDSQLPKDRFSAERLKGVDSTLKIQPAKLEDSAVYLCASSLVGPENTEAFFGQGTRLTVV.

The chain joins TRBV20-1 to TRBJ1-1; possible D gene TRBD1, 5 bases. With 6 bases removed from V and 3 bases from J, the gap between germline ends came to 8 bases. The germline V gene encodes CDR1 DFQATT and CDR2 SNEGSKA (reference sequence). The CDR3 covers 11 residues. The CDR3 DNA reads as TGCAGTGCCCCAGGGTACACTGAAGCTTTCTTT. The encoded protein is CSAPGYTEAFF.

The V call is TRBV6-1, the J call TRBJ1-2, with D tentatively TRBD1 (5 bases). The V and J ends lost 5 bases and 3 bases respectively, with 13 bases between them. The CDR3 is 14 residues long. The germline V gene has CDR1 MNHNS and CDR2 SASEGT. CDR3 sequence reads: CASSSETVYYGYTF. The DNA for the CDR3 is TGTGCCAGCAGTTCAGAGACAGTTTACTATGGCTACACCTTC.

V usage is TRBV5-1 and J usage is TRBJ2-7, with TRBD2 as a possible D gene (7 bases). In germline, CDR1 is SGHRS, CDR2 YFSETQ. Trimming cost V 5 bases and J 4 bases, with 10 bases left between them. CDR3 length equals 12 residues. Here the CDR3 DNA reads TGCGCCAGCAGAGGGGGGGGATACGAGCAGTACTTC. It yields the protein CASRGGGYEQYF.

This clone appeared once. The junction departs from the called germline gene at one end, perhaps through a read error. This rearrangement joins TRBV6-5 to TRBJ2-1; weak D call: TRBD1 (7 bases). CDR1 is MNHEY, CDR2 SVGAGI, per germline. The length of the CDR3 is 15 residues. The CDR3 nucleotides are TGTGCCAGCACTTACTCGGGACAGCGGGTCAATGAGCAGTTCTTC. Protein: CASTYSGQRVNEQFF.

This clone was observed a handful of times. The rearrangement joins TRBV5-5 to TRBJ1-2; D call uncertain. CDR1 SGHKS and CDR2 YYEKEE come from the germline V gene (reference sequence). Trimming removed 2 bases from V and 5 bases from J, with 10 bases in between. This CDR3 comprises 13 residues. The CDR3 reads CASSLRVGYGYTF. The CDR3 DNA reads as TGTGCCAGCAGCTTACGGGTTGGGTATGGCTACACCTTC.

V and J are TRBV30 and TRBJ1-2, with D possibly being TRBD1 (5 bases). The CDR3 is made up of 13 amino acids. In germline, CDR1 is GTSNPN, CDR2 SVGIG (reference sequence). The V end lost 4 bases, the J end lost 4 bases, and 13 bases lay between the germline ends. The CDR3 is CAWTRDRPYGYTF. CDR3 nucleotides: TGTGCCTGGACCCGGGACCGACCCTATGGCTACACCTTC.

The V and J genes are TRBV6-6 and TRBJ1-6; 7 bases line up with TRBD1. J lost 7 bases, V lost 6 bases, and 9 bases had no gene match. The CDR3 is 15 residues long. Germline V gene data show CDR1 as MNHNY and CDR2 as SVGAGI (reference sequence). The chain's CDR3 is CASRGPDRDNSPLHF. CDR3 sequence (DNA): TGTGCCAGCAGGGGGCCCGACAGGGACAATTCACCCCTCCACTTT.

This chain uses TRBV5-4 with TRBJ2-1; 10 positions agree with TRBD2. Unmatched junction bases numbered 7, after V lost 3 bases and J lost 7 bases. CDR1 SGHNT and CDR2 YYREEE come from the germline V gene (reference sequence). The CDR3 runs to 15 residues. CDR3 nucleotides: TGTGCCAGCAGCTCATCTAGCGGGAGTAGAAATGAGCAGTTCTTC. Protein: CASSSSSGSRNEQFF.

The CDR3 region is CASSLTNYEQYF. The CDR3 DNA is TGTGCCAGCAGCTTAACAAATTACGAGCAGTACTTC. This chain uses TRBV13 with TRBJ2-7; no clear D. Trimming took 2 bases from V and 4 from J, leaving 6 bases between them. Germline V gene lookup returns CDR1 PRHDT and CDR2 FYEKMQ (reference sequence). The CDR3 is made up of 12 amino acids. Supplemented by reference TRBV13 and TRBJ2-7, the full variable domain reads AAGVIQSPRHLIKEKRETATLKCYPIPRHDTVYWYQQGPGQDPQFLISFYEKMQSDKGSIPDRFSAQQFSDYHSELNMSSLELGDSALYFCASSLTNYEQYFGPGTRLTVT.